This is a list of T cell receptor beta chains from one sample in a study of cytomegalovirus exposure and HLA in healthy donors. TCRdb keeps only in-frame clones here, not all; method: immunoSEQ multiplex PCR. The sample yields over 100,000 clones, around three quarters seen once. Specimen: PBMCs. These receptors came from a man between 40 and 49 years old in good health and CMV-seropositive. The conserved cysteine and the conserved F or W are not part of the CDR3 here. Fields, in order: V gene, CDR3 protein.

>TRBV28
ASSLLGAGGQETQY
>TRBV7-8
ASSRGTGSGELF
>TRBV5-6
ASSAQQGAYGYT
>TRBV5-5
ASSLTGAIGNSPLH
>TRBV9
ASSPRGAYEQY
>TRBV13
ASSPRGSINEKLF
>TRBV7-9
ASSLQGTINYGYT
>TRBV7-2
ASSNRVTGANVLT
>TRBV27
ASSLQGDRGGVETQY
>TRBV9
ASSQPAGLQETQY
>TRBV28
AAGQGLNYGYT
>TRBV21-1
AKTAGQTQY
>TRBV4-1
ASSQDFLGQPQH
>TRBV5-4
ASSAELLSSYEQY
>TRBV11-2
ASSLGQGGTDTQY
>TRBV6-5
ASSRGGADGELF
>TRBV6-5
ASSSNRDRTQPQH
>TRBV5-1
ASSLESSGGLEETQY
>TRBV4-2
ASSQDPSIKQGQETQY
>TRBV6-5
ASRGGTGKLF
>TRBV9
ASSSRGTGDVGRPPDTQY
>TRBV10-3
AISGRQGNTGELF
>TRBV5-6
ASSFSGWETQY
>TRBV7-8
ASSLRLAGGPEGPLNEQF